Reported below is one T cell receptor (beta chain). The antigen it binds to is not known. Per-base qualities were not stored, and no clone one base away is much larger. Synthetic TCR analog templates were spiked into each PCR to estimate absolute template abundance from read counts. TCRbeta CDR3 regions were amplified from genomic DNA with bias-controlled V and J gene primers using the immunoSEQ assay. Rearranged TCRbeta segments were sequenced at approximately 20X coverage. On the study's bioinformatics: Clustering was used to correct sequencing errors, and CDR3s were annotated against IMGT so that V, D and J genes could be assigned. Downstream analyses used only productive TCRbeta rearrangements and left out out-of-frame or stop-codon sequences. Clonality was calculated as one minus the Shannon entropy normalized by the log of the number of unique productive sequences. Fisher's exact test with Benjamini-Hochberg correction, using a cutoff of adjusted p below 0.01, was how clones that differed between time points or between blood and tumor were identified. Drawn from immuneACCESS, this table holds only the in-frame rearrangements with V and J called that TCRdb kept. Clones are partly lost; checked studies trace under half to an unresolved V gene and leave the rest unexplained. Clonal size and the V and J genes are those of that table, whereas D and trimming came from the DNA. This sample has fewer than 60,000 clones in its table, and 84% of those were observed once. Clones ranked in the top ten supply 1% to 1.5% of the sample.

V is clipped by 1 base and J by 4 bases, and the sequence between their germline boundaries is 7 bases long. Inclusive of the bounding cysteine and phenylalanine, the CDR3 is 13 residues long. Only CDR3 DNA remains: 39 bases, in frame from the first base. Reading the germline V gene gives CDR1 MNHNS and CDR2 SASEGT. This record belongs to a study of PD-L1 blockade in urothelial cancer (dated by TCRdb to between 2016 and 2019). Study-wide context: Therapy was started at some point between 2013 and 2015 for all patients, and atezolizumab 1,200 mg was administered intravenously every 3 weeks. The study, an exploratory multi-omic analysis, examined somatic, immune and clinical correlates of response to PD-L1 blockade with atezolizumab in urothelial cancer. About 90% of the 29 patients were identified as males with urothelial cancer of bladder origin, and a prior smoking history was reported by 18 of 29 patients. Pretreatment blood TCR-seq was available for about 27 patients, at least one posttreatment blood collection was obtained for around 25 patients, and tumor TCR-seq was available for around 25 patients. Durable clinical benefit was achieved by nine patients and was not achieved by 20 patients. Blood samples were analyzed 3 weeks after the start of treatment (second dose) and 6 weeks after the start of treatment. Durable clinical benefit meant progression-free survival longer than 6 months, and TCR features were also tested against progression-free and overall survival. Patients had an ECOG performance status of 0 or 1 and had received between 0 and 3 prior chemotherapy regimens. Pretreatment tumor samples and matched peripheral blood, collected serially before and after atezolizumab treatment, underwent TCR sequencing. Whole exome sequencing and RNA sequencing of pretreatment tumors were performed alongside TCR sequencing in the same patients. Blood samples yielded a median of about 150,000 T cells and around 80,000 unique TCRs, with median clonality 0.080. The investigation overall reported the following: Small sample size (n ≈ 30) and many exploratory analyses mean the results are intended to be hypothesis-generating. Improved progression-free and overall survival was associated with having pretreatment peripheral blood TCR clonality below the median. Among patients with durable benefit, tumor-associated TCR clones showed greater expansion in peripheral blood 3 weeks after treatment started (n ≈ 23, p = 0.022).

Reading the label with the study, this specimen's time point is: pretreatment peripheral blood. A total of 25 to 30 patients with locally advanced or metastatic urothelial carcinoma, treated at Memorial Sloan Kettering on a trial protocol, made up the cohort. Peripheral blood mononuclear cells were collected pretreatment and during treatment, with between 1 and 8 total time points obtained per patient. The Qiagen DNeasy Blood extraction kit was used to purify genomic DNA from total PBMCs and tumor samples. PBMCs were collected pretreatment and during treatment, and were isolated and stored as previously described.

Recombination joined TRBV6-1 with TRBJ1-2; no D gene is confidently identified. The source material was PBMCs, sampled around atezolizumab (anti-PD-L1) treatment. The receptor was derived from a man between 50 and 59 years old with urothelial cancer. The nucleotide sequence is given as TGTGCCAGCAGTGAAGGCCCGGGCTATGGCTACACCTTC. The encoded protein is CASSEGPGYGYTF.